This T cell receptor (beta chain) was identified in a study of blood T cell repertoires in COVID-19. Study details: The United States, Italy and Spain supplied acute and convalescent COVID-19 samples. T cells, B-cell-depleted T cells, or PBMCs supplied cDNA or gDNA.

In the source study's methods: Estimates of nucleated cell counts were drawn from the amplification of reference gene primers. TCRdb's table, derived via immunoSEQ multiplex PCR, lists solely in-frame clones and lacks some. That table supplies the V and J calls and clone size; D and trimming were determined from the DNA. The data show fewer than 100,000 clones, over 70% seen once. The CDR3 consists of 12 residues. Unmatched junction bases numbered 4, after V lost 10 bases and J lost 6 bases. Germline V gives CDR1 MNHNY, CDR2 SVGAGI (reference sequence). The sample was peripheral blood. This chain connects TRBV6-6 to TRBJ2-1, with 9 bases identical to TRBD2. This receptor was taken from a man aged 65-85 years with acute or convalescent COVID-19. In DNA form, the CDR3 reads TGTGCCATCTCGGGACTAGCCAATGAGCAGTTCTTC. Translating it yields CAISGLANEQFF.